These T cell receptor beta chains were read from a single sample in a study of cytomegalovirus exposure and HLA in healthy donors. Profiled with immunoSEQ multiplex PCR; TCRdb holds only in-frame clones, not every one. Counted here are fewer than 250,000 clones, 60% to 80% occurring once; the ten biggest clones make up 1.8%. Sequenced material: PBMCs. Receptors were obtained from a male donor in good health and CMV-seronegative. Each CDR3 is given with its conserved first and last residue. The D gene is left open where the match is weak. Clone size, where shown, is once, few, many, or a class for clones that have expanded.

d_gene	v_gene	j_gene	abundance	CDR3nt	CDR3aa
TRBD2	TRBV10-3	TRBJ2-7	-	TGTGCCATCAGTGCGGGGCTAGCGGGGGACGAGCAGTACTTC	CAISAGLAGDEQYF
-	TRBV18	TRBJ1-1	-	TGTGCCAGCTCACCATTCACCAGGGGCCTGAACACTGAAGCTTTCTTT	CASSPFTRGLNTEAFF
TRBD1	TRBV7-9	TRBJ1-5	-	TGTGCCAGCAGCTCCGACAGGGATGGCCAGCCCCAGCATTTT	CASSSDRDGQPQHF
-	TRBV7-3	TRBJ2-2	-	TGTGCCAGCAGCTCAGGACTTGGCGACACCGGGGAGCTGTTTTTT	CASSSGLGDTGELFF
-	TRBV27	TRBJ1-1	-	TGTGCCAGCAGTCGGGTGGACACTGAAGCTTTCTTT	CASSRVDTEAFF
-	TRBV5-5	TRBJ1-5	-	TGTGCCAGCAGCTTGGAGCAGGGTCAGCCCCAGCATTTT	CASSLEQGQPQHF
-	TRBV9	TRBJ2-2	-	TGTGCCAGCAGCGCCCCGACAGGGAACACCGGGGAGCTGTTTTTT	CASSAPTGNTGELFF
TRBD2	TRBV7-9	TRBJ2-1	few	TGTTCCAGCAGTGGTACTAGCGGGAACAGGATGAATGAGCAGTTCTTC	CSSSGTSGNRMNEQFF
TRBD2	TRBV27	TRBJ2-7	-	TGTGCCAGTAGAGATGGCGGGGGCTCCTACGAGCAGTACTTC	CASRDGGGSYEQYF
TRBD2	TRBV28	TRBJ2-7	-	TGTGCCAGCAGCCTTATCCCGCCATCGGGGGGCGAGCAGTACTTC	CASSLIPPSGGEQYF
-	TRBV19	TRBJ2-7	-	TGTGCCAGTAGTATAGTTGCGGCAGGGCCGATCGAGCAGTACTTC	CASSIVAAGPIEQYF
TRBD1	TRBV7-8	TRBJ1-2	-	TGTGCCAGCAGCGCGACAGGGAGCTACGGCTACACCTTC	CASSATGSYGYTF
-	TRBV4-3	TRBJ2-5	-	TGCGCCAGCAGCCAAGAAGGTTCTAGCCGGGAGACCCAGTACTTC	CASSQEGSSRETQYF
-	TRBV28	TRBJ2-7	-	TGTGCCAGCAGCTTCACAGGGCTCTCCTACGAGCAGTACTTC	CASSFTGLSYEQYF
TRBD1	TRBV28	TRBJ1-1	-	TGTGCCAGCAGGTACAGGGGGCGAGTCACTGAAGCTTTCTTT	CASRYRGRVTEAFF
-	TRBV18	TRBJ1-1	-	TGTGCCAGCTCCACAGGGTTGAACACTGAAGCTTTCTTT	CASSTGLNTEAFF
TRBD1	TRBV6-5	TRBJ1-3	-	TGTGCCAGCAGTTCGTTCCGGGACAGGGCGTACACCATATATTTT	CASSSFRDRAYTIYF
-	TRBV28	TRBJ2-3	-	TGTGCCAGCAGCTCGGGATGGTGGAGGCAGTATTTT	CASSSGWWRQYF
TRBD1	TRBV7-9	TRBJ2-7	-	TGTGCCAGCAGCTTAGCAGGCCCGGGACAGGGACACTACGAGCAGTACTTC	CASSLAGPGQGHYEQYF
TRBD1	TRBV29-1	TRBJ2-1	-	TGCAGCGTCCGGGACAGGGAGAATGAGCAGTTCTTC	CSVRDRENEQFF
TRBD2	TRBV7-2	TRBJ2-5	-	TGTGCCAGCAGCTTAAGTTCCGGGGGAGGGCAAGAGACCCAGTACTTC	CASSLSSGGGQETQYF
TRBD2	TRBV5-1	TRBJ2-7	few	TGCGCCAGCACCCCCCTGGGGGGGTCGGGGACCTACGAGCAGTACTTC	CASTPLGGSGTYEQYF
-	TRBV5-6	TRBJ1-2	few	TGTGCCAGCTCCTCTCCCGACGCGGCGGGCTACACCTTC	CASSSPDAAGYTF
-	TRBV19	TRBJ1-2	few	TGTGCCAGTAGTACAGGGTATCCGGGTGGCTACACCTTC	CASSTGYPGGYTF